This T cell receptor (beta chain) was sequenced during a study of blood T cell repertoires in COVID-19. Study details: The analysed material was cDNA or gDNA that came from T cells, B-cell-depleted T cells, or PBMCs.

The assay was immunoSEQ multiplex PCR, and TCRdb's table has in-frame clones only and misses some. Among about 170,000 clones, 82% were seen once, and the ten largest hold 8.4%. There are a few counts of this clone. Sample: peripheral blood. This clonotype originated in a woman aged 70-85 years with acute or convalescent COVID-19.

CDR3 DNA: TGTGCCAGCAGCCAAGAACATGGGGGGAATTCACCCCTCCACTTT. As protein: CASSQEHGGNSPLHF. This chain uses TRBV4-2 with TRBJ1-6; D may be TRBD1 (5 bases). The CDR3 consists of 15 residues. V lost 0 bases, J lost 7 bases, and 10 bases lay in between. Germline CDR1 LGHNA, CDR2 YNFKEQ.